This paragraph reports one T cell receptor (beta chain). Its antigen is as yet unknown. This sample was taken from a study of PD-1 blockade in mismatch repair-deficient tumors. Study as a whole: All were previously treated, progressing patients with eleven to twelve mismatch repair-deficient cancer types. Overall study results and limits: Tumor-resident clones, often undetectable pretreatment in blood, expanded then contracted after pembrolizumab.

This table comes from immunoSEQ multiplex PCR, and its TCRdb copy is limited to in-frame clones, with some not included. The sample holds about 110,000 clones, about 83% seen once. V shed 6 bases, J shed 0 bases, and the junction held 12 bases outside the gene matches. CDR3 length: 17 residues. The germline gives CDR1 LNHDA, CDR2 SQIVND (reference sequence). PCR or immunohistochemistry showed mismatch repair deficiency in every enrolled patient. TCR sequencing covered a few patients who responded to pembrolizumab. The sequence was collected from an adult with mismatch repair-deficient cancer. Here the sequenced sample was peripheral blood, taken 60 weeks after starting pembrolizumab. The chain combines TRBV19 with TRBJ1-1, with TRBD1 matching 8 bases. DNA of the CDR3: TGTGCCAGTAGGCCCGGGACAGGAGGGGGCATGAACACTGAAGCTTTCTTT. Encoded protein: CASRPGTGGGMNTEAFF.